Below, 18 T cell receptor beta chains from the same sample are listed, as sequenced in a study of blood T cell repertoires in COVID-19. Using immunoSEQ multiplex PCR, the repertoire was profiled, and TCRdb retains in-frame clones only, with some absent. This sample carries approximately 220,000 clones, 80% to 85% of them seen once, and the ten largest clones take about 3%. Sample: peripheral blood. The receptors originated from a woman in her twenties or thirties who had recovered from COVID-19.

The V and J genes are TRBV19 and TRBJ1-2, with D possibly matching TRBD1 (5 bases). Per the germline V gene, CDR1 is LNHDA and CDR2 is SQIVND (reference sequence). Trimming pared 8 bases from V and 4 bases from J, leaving 17 bases between. This CDR3 spans 14 amino acids. The DNA for the CDR3 is TGTGCCAGTGGGGCCAGTGGGGCGTTCTATGGCTACACCTTC. This gives the protein CASGASGAFYGYTF.

This chain links TRBV7-9 with TRBJ2-3; 11 nucleotides match TRBD2. CDR1 is SEHNR, CDR2 FQNEAQ, per germline (reference sequence). V gave up 5 bases and J gave up 2 bases; unmatched junction bases: 6. The CDR3 is 16 residues long. CDR3 bases: TGTGCCAGCAGCATAGGGACTAGCGGTTTCACAGATACGCAGTATTTT. It encodes CASSIGTSGFTDTQYF.

The CDR3 DNA reads TGCAGCGTTGAAGGACTGACAGGGTCGGACGGCTACACCTTC. It yields the protein CSVEGLTGSDGYTF. The chain is built from TRBV29-1 and TRBJ1-2; 7 nucleotides line up with TRBD1. Trimming removed 1 base from V and 8 bases from J; junction bases left unmatched: 10. The CDR3 is 14 residues long. Per the germline V gene, CDR1 is SQVTM and CDR2 is ANQGSEA.

This clone came up a few times. The rearrangement joins TRBV29-1 to TRBJ2-1; no reliable D call. In germline, CDR1 is SQVTM, CDR2 ANQGSEA. The CDR3 extends over 16 amino acids. Trimming stripped 7 bases from V and 0 bases from J, with 19 bases between. The chain's CDR3 is CSAITQQSSSYNEQFF. The CDR3 nucleotides are TGCAGCGCCATAACCCAACAGAGTAGCTCCTACAATGAGCAGTTCTTC.

The J gene is TRBJ2-5, the V gene TRBV5-5, with 7 bases identical to TRBD2. The V and J ends lost 0 bases and 2 bases, in that order; junction bases with no gene match: 4. This CDR3 has 15 residues. Germline V gene data show CDR1 as SGHKS and CDR2 as YYEKEE (reference sequence). In DNA, the CDR3 is TGTGCCAGCAGCTTGGTTACTAGCGTTCAAGAGACCCAGTACTTC. Translating it yields CASSLVTSVQETQYF.

This clone was counted once. The chain links TRBV28 to TRBJ1-6; D might be TRBD1 (6 bases). The CDR3 contains 13 residues. The V and J ends lost 11 bases and 3 bases respectively, with 11 bases between them. Germline lookup yields CDR1 MDHEN and CDR2 SYDVKM. The CDR3 sequence: CAVTGFYNSPLHF. The CDR3 bases are TGTGCCGTAACAGGGTTCTATAATTCACCCCTCCACTTT. Supplemented by reference TRBV28 and TRBJ1-6, the full variable domain reads DVKVTQSSRYLVKRTGEKVFLECVQDMDHENMFWYRQDPGLGLRLIYFSYDVKMKEKGDIPEGYSVSREKKERFSLILESASTNQTSMYLCAVTGFYNSPLHFGNGTRLTVT.

The chain uses TRBV9 and TRBJ1-1; D uncertain. The CDR3 spans 14 residues. Looked up from germline, CDR1 is SGDLS and CDR2 is YYNGEE. V lost 2 bases and J lost 3, with 11 bases in between. CDR3 DNA sequence: TGTGCCAGCAGCGTGGTCCCAGATGACACTGAAGCTTTCTTT. It specifies CASSVVPDDTEAFF.

The rearrangement uses TRBV7-8 and TRBJ2-5; 11 bases align to TRBD2. The CDR3 is 16 amino acids. Germline V lookup: CDR1 SGHVS, CDR2 FQNEAQ. With V trimmed by 5 bases and J by 2 bases, 7 bases remained unmatched. CDR3: CASSGRLAGGQETQYF. The CDR3 DNA sequence: TGTGCCAGCAGCGGACGCTTAGCGGGAGGGCAAGAGACCCAGTACTTC.

The V and J genes are TRBV5-6 and TRBJ2-7; D uncertain. The germline V gene has CDR1 SGHDT and CDR2 YYEEEE. The CDR3 length is 17 residues. The ends were cut back, 2 bases at V and 1 base at J, with 19 bases in the middle. The DNA of the CDR3 is TGTGCCAGCAGCTTAATCTTTGGCGGAGTGCGGTCCTACGAGCAGTACTTC. Its translation is CASSLIFGGVRSYEQYF.

The V gene is TRBV9, the J gene TRBJ2-7; TRBD2 agrees at 12 bases. With V trimmed by 5 bases and J by 7 bases, 7 bases remained unmatched. Looked up from germline, CDR1 is SGDLS and CDR2 is YYNGEE. This CDR3 spans 14 amino acids. CDR3 amino acids: CASSSGLAGWEQYF. DNA of the CDR3: TGTGCCAGCAGTTCCGGACTAGCGGGATGGGAGCAGTACTTC.

The chain joins TRBV28 to TRBJ2-7; 8 bases line up with TRBD1. The germline V gene encodes CDR1 MDHEN and CDR2 SYDVKM. The V and J ends lost 6 bases and 7 bases, in that order; junction bases with no gene match: 11. The CDR3 consists of 14 residues. The DNA for the CDR3 is TGTGCCAGCAGCATTACAGGGGGAGTGGGTGAGCAGTACTTC. Protein product: CASSITGGVGEQYF. Full variable domain (remainder filled in from reference TRBV28 and TRBJ2-7): DVKVTQSSRYLVKRTGEKVFLECVQDMDHENMFWYRQDPGLGLRLIYFSYDVKMKEKGDIPEGYSVSREKKERFSLILESASTNQTSMYLCASSITGGVGEQYFGPGTRLTVT.

V and J are TRBV5-1 and TRBJ2-5, with 15 bases lining up with TRBD2. This CDR3 comprises 15 residues. V lost 6 bases, J lost 5 bases, and 5 bases stayed unmatched. CDR1 is SGHRS, CDR2 YFSETQ, per germline. The CDR3 coding sequence is TGCGCCAGCATTCCGGGACTAGCGGGAGGTGAGACCCAGTACTTC. This gives the protein CASIPGLAGGETQYF.

The chain couples TRBV19 to TRBJ2-1, with 12 bases that match TRBD2. The V gene end was trimmed by 6 bases and the J gene end by 10 bases; junction bases not matched to a gene: 7. The germline gives CDR1 LNHDA, CDR2 SQIVND (reference sequence). The CDR3 loop spans 14 amino acids. CDR3 residues: CASSLGTSGYEQFF. As DNA, the CDR3 is TGTGCCAGTAGCCTCGGGACTAGCGGGTACGAGCAGTTCTTC.

V and J are TRBV12-3 or TRBV12-4 and TRBJ2-7; 9 positions agree with TRBD2. The CDR3 sequence is 13 residues long. The V segment lost 6 bases and the J segment 6 bases; nucleotides outside the gene matches: 6. Here the CDR3 reads CASRGTSKPEQYF. The CDR3 DNA reads TGTGCCAGCAGGGGGACTAGCAAGCCCGAGCAGTACTTC.

This clone turned up a few times. The rearrangement uses TRBV3-1 (or the pseudogene TRBV3-2) and TRBJ2-1; 10 bases fit TRBD2. J was trimmed by 9 bases and V by 4 bases; bases with no gene match: 9. The CDR3 consists of 15 residues. The germline V gene has CDR1 LGHDT and CDR2 YNNKEL (reference sequence). The CDR3 loop reads CASSLGLAGEAEQFF. CDR3 DNA: TGTGCCAGCAGCCTGGGGCTAGCGGGAGAGGCTGAGCAGTTCTTC.

The rearrangement uses TRBV6-5 and TRBJ2-7; 7 nucleotides align to TRBD1. In germline, CDR1 is MNHEY, CDR2 SVGAGI. V dropped 1 base and J dropped 5; count of bases not matched to a gene: 8. This CDR3 is built from 15 residues. The CDR3: CASSYLAGGGDEQYF. Here the CDR3 DNA reads TGTGCCAGCAGTTACTTGGCAGGGGGTGGCGACGAGCAGTACTTC.

The CDR3 nucleotides are TGTGCCAGCACCCCGTTTGTCAGAGGGTTCAATGAGCAGTTCTTC. This sequence encodes CASTPFVRGFNEQFF. This rearrangement joins TRBV6-6 to TRBJ2-1; tentatively, D is TRBD2 (5 bases). V was cut by 7 bases and J by 6 bases, with 19 bases left in between. This CDR3 contains 15 residues. Germline CDR1 is MNHNY and CDR2 is SVGAGI (reference sequence).

CDR3 residues: CATSDYRRDNQPQHF. CDR3 nucleotide sequence: TGTGCCACCAGTGATTATCGCAGGGACAATCAGCCCCAGCATTTT. The rearrangement links TRBV24-1 to TRBJ1-5, with D possibly being TRBD1 (5 bases). The CDR3 length is 15 residues. From germline, CDR1 is KGHDR and CDR2 SFDVKD. The V end was cut by 2 bases, the J end by 3 bases, with 10 bases between.